Below, 28 T cell receptor beta chains from the same sample are listed, as sequenced in a study of blood T cells in healthy people across ages. A second PCR, run for about 7 to 11 cycles, used a sample-barcoded 5' primer plus a J-beta primer mix. TCRdb redid the calling of the 5' RACE reads with MiXCR, one entry per CDR3 protein. The table records a few hundred thousand distinct CDR3 sequences, 52% of them present only once. Material: blood. Source of these receptors: a man in his sixties in good health.

The chain couples TRBV20-1 to TRBJ2-7; D perhaps matches TRBD2 (5 bases). This CDR3 has 14 amino acids. The V and J ends lost 1 base and 3 bases respectively, with 13 bases between them. The germline V gene encodes CDR1 DFQATT and CDR2 SNEGSKA (reference sequence). The CDR3 spells CSARGPGTGYEQYF. In DNA form, the CDR3 reads TGCAGTGCTAGAGGCCCGGGAACGGGCTACGAGCAGTACTTC.

This clonotype occurred a few times. The V gene is TRBV10-3, the J gene TRBJ2-4; TRBD1 agrees at 7 bases. Unmatched junction bases numbered 7, after V lost 2 bases and J lost 0 bases. This CDR3 is 17 amino acids long. Looked up from germline, CDR1 is ENHRY and CDR2 is SYGVKD. CDR3 sequence: CAISETTGDVAKNIQYF. The CDR3 coding sequence is TGTGCCATCAGTGAGACCACAGGGGATGTAGCCAAAAACATTCAGTACTTC.

This clonotype was counted only a few times. This chain uses TRBV20-1 with TRBJ2-1, with 11 bases identical to TRBD1. The CDR3 consists of 15 residues. J lost 4 bases, V lost 6 bases, and 8 bases had no gene match. Germline V gene data show CDR1 as DFQATT and CDR2 as SNEGSKA (reference sequence). The CDR3 loop reads CSATAGTGGYNEQFF. CDR3 nucleotide sequence: TGCAGTGCGACGGCCGGGACAGGGGGATACAATGAGCAGTTCTTC.

The rearrangement links TRBV5-8 to TRBJ2-1, with D uncertain. Germline assignment: CDR1 SGHTS and CDR2 YDEGEE. V was clipped by 4 bases and J by 8 bases, with 7 bases between them. CDR3 size: 11 residues. CDR3 coding DNA: TGTGCCAGCAGCATCGAACATGAGCAGTTCTTC. This codes for CASSIEHEQFF.

This sequence joins TRBV30 and TRBJ2-3; D remains unclear. The V and J ends lost 3 bases and 4 bases respectively, with 11 bases between them. The CDR3 is made up of 13 amino acids. CDR1 is GTSNPN, CDR2 SVGIG, per germline (reference sequence). In DNA, the CDR3 is TGTGCCTGGAGCTACCTCCATTCAGATACGCAGTATTTT. Translation: CAWSYLHSDTQYF.

This clonotype appeared a few times. The chain employs TRBV12-3 or TRBV12-4 and TRBJ1-2; D call uncertain. Trimming removed 1 base from V and 7 bases from J, with 7 bases in between. The CDR3 spans 12 residues. The CDR3 region has the DNA TGTGCCAGCAGTTTAGGGACTGTTGGCTACACCTTC. Protein sequence: CASSLGTVGYTF.

The count of this clonotype is one. The CDR3 loop is CASSRSFEDTQYF. In DNA, the CDR3 is TGTGCCAGCAGCCGGAGTTTTGAGGATACGCAGTATTTT. The J gene is TRBJ2-3, the V gene TRBV7-2; D gene ambiguous. V lost 5 bases and J 6 bases, leaving 12 bases between the germline ends. The CDR3 covers 13 residues. The V gene's germline CDR1 is SGHTA and CDR2 FQGNSA.

This chain joins TRBV12-3 or TRBV12-4 and TRBJ2-3, with TRBD2 as a possible D gene (6 bases). The CDR3 spans 16 residues. Trimming took off 6 bases at V and 0 bases at J, with 16 bases between the two ends. In DNA form, the CDR3 reads TGTGCCAGCAGAAGCCGGGGGAGTGCTAGCACAGATACGCAGTATTTT. It yields the protein CASRSRGSASTDTQYF.

The genes are TRBV28 and TRBJ1-2, with 7 nucleotides matching TRBD1. CDR3 length equals 13 residues. The V and J ends lost 6 bases and 4 bases, in that order; junction bases with no gene match: 5. Germline V gene sequence: CDR1 MDHEN, CDR2 SYDVKM. CDR3 residues: CASRRGGSYGYTF. DNA for the CDR3: TGTGCCAGCAGGAGAGGGGGCAGCTATGGCTACACCTTC.

The chain combines TRBV6-2 or TRBV6-3 with TRBJ1-1; 7 bases map to TRBD1. The J segment lost 7 bases and the V segment lost 2 bases, leaving 4 bases of the junction unmatched. The CDR3 is 13 residues long. CDR1 MNHEY and CDR2 SVGEGT come from the germline V gene. The CDR3 DNA sequence: TGTGCCAGCAGTTACGACCGGGACAGTGAAGCTTTCTTT. Translating it yields CASSYDRDSEAFF.

This clonotype has at least ten counts. The V and J genes are TRBV24-1 and TRBJ2-5; TRBD2 might be the D (5 bases). The CDR3 totals 16 residues. The V gene's germline CDR1 is KGHDR and CDR2 SFDVKD. V was cut by 4 bases and J by 4 bases, with 18 bases left in between. In DNA, the CDR3 is TGTGCCACCAGTGACCCCCAGCGCTTGGGAGCAGAGACCCAGTACTTC. Amino acid sequence: CATSDPQRLGAETQYF.

The rearrangement joins TRBV29-1 to TRBJ2-1, with D perhaps being TRBD1 or TRBD2 (5 bases each). The ends were cut back, 4 bases at V and 6 bases at J, with 16 bases in the middle. The CDR3 loop spans 14 amino acids. CDR1 SQVTM and CDR2 ANQGSEA come from the germline V gene. CDR3 coding DNA: TGCAGCGTTGCGGGGACCCTCAGGGTCAATGAGCAGTTCTTC. It specifies CSVAGTLRVNEQFF.

The chain carries TRBV6-6 and TRBJ2-5; 9 bases are a match to TRBD1. Trimming removed 7 bases from V and 4 bases from J; junction bases left unmatched: 7. CDR3 size: 14 residues. Per the germline V gene, CDR1 is MNHNY and CDR2 is SVGAGI (reference sequence). CDR3 amino acids: CASKDRGKGETQYF. The CDR3 coding sequence is TGTGCCAGCAAGGACAGGGGTAAGGGAGAGACCCAGTACTTC.

This clonotype turned up a few times. V gene TRBV28 combines with J gene TRBJ2-3; 12 nucleotides align to TRBD2. The length of the CDR3 is 17 residues. V shed 6 bases and J 5 bases; nucleotides not matched to a gene: 12. CDR1 is MDHEN, CDR2 SYDVKM, per germline. In DNA, the CDR3 is TGTGCCAGCAGACTACTCTCTAGCGGGAGGGCAGGAGATACGCAGTATTTT. Protein sequence: CASRLLSSGRAGDTQYF.

This clonotype was counted a few times. The chain is built from TRBV20-1 and TRBJ2-7; maybe TRBD1 (7 bases). Germline V gives CDR1 DFQATT, CDR2 SNEGSKA (reference sequence). V was trimmed by 5 bases and J by 2 bases, leaving 16 bases between them. The CDR3 extends over 14 amino acids. Here the CDR3 reads CSALGGTAPYEQYF. The CDR3 nucleotides are TGCAGTGCTTTAGGCGGGACAGCCCCCTACGAGCAGTACTTC.

The V and J genes are TRBV15 and TRBJ2-3, with 8 positions matching TRBD2. CDR3 length: 12 residues. CDR1 is LNHNV and CDR2 is YYDKDF in the germline V gene (reference sequence). The trim removed 5 bases at V and 13 bases at J, leaving 8 bases unmatched. The CDR3 loop reads CATSRRVAGKYF. The CDR3 DNA is TGTGCCACCAGCCGCCGGGTAGCGGGAAAGTATTTT.

This clonotype has just one count. A much larger clonotype is one base distant, so this may be a read error. J is TRBJ1-6 and V is TRBV12-3 or TRBV12-4; D might be TRBD1 (6 bases). CDR3 size: 14 residues. The CDR3 reads CANSPQGGNSPLHF. The CDR3 DNA is TGTGCCAACAGTCCACAGGGAGGCAATTCACCCCTCCACTTT.

The chain uses TRBV20-1 and TRBJ2-1, with D perhaps TRBD2 (6 bases). V was cut by 4 bases and J by 0 bases, with 10 bases left in between. The CDR3 has 14 residues. The germline V gene encodes CDR1 DFQATT and CDR2 SNEGSKA (reference sequence). The CDR3 sequence is CSAKVGGSYNEQFF. In DNA, the CDR3 is TGCAGTGCTAAGGTCGGGGGCTCCTACAATGAGCAGTTCTTC.

The chain carries TRBV28 and TRBJ2-6; TRBD1 aligns across 9 bases. The CDR3 is 15 residues long. Germline V gene sequence: CDR1 MDHEN, CDR2 SYDVKM. The CDR3 is CVINTGGFGANVLTF. CDR3 nucleotide sequence: TGTGTCATCAATACAGGGGGCTTTGGGGCCAACGTCCTGACTTTC.

In this sample, this clonotype turned up once. This rearrangement joins TRBV7-9 to TRBJ1-1; D ambiguous. V was trimmed by 2 bases and J by 0 bases, leaving 7 bases between them. Germline-derived CDR1 and CDR2 are SEHNR and FQNEAQ (reference sequence). This CDR3 comprises 14 residues. The CDR3 coding sequence is TGTGCCAGCAGCTTAATTGGGTTGAACACTGAAGCTTTCTTT. It encodes CASSLIGLNTEAFF. The full variable domain, rest sourced from reference TRBV7-9 and TRBJ1-1, is DTGVSQNPRHKITKRGQNVTFRCDPISEHNRLYWYRQTLGQGPEFLTYFQNEAQLEKSRLLSDRFSAERPKGSFSTLEIQRTEQGDSAMYLCASSLIGLNTEAFFGQGTRLTVV.

This clonotype was seen a handful of times. This sequence joins TRBV29-1 and TRBJ2-5, with D perhaps being TRBD1 or TRBD2 (6 bases each). There are 12 residues in the CDR3. V lost 4 bases, J lost 5 bases, and 11 bases lay in between. CDR1 and CDR2 from the germline V gene are SQVTM and ANQGSEA. The CDR3 nucleotides read TGCAGCGTTGCGGGGGCCGGGGAGACCCAGTACTTC. Translating it yields CSVAGAGETQYF.

The chain has TRBV27 and TRBJ2-2, with D perhaps TRBD2 (7 bases). Per the germline V gene, CDR1 is MNHEY and CDR2 is SMNVEV (reference sequence). There are 18 residues in the CDR3. V lost 5 bases to trimming and J lost 5 bases, with 24 bases between them. CDR3 DNA sequence: TGTGCCAGCAGTCCGGGGAGGGATTATCGGGGGCGGACCGGGGAGCTGTTTTTT. It codes for CASSPGRDYRGRTGELFF.

With respect to this clonotype: One junction end disagrees with the germline gene, perhaps due to a read error. The chain couples TRBV4-3 to TRBJ2-3, with D possibly being TRBD1 (6 bases). Germline V gene data show CDR1 as LGHNA and CDR2 as YSLEER. This CDR3 contains 16 residues. CDR3 amino acids: CAGSLGRGSFSDTQYF. Written as DNA, the CDR3 is TGCGCCGGCAGCCTTGGTAGGGGGAGCTTCTCAGATACGCAGTATTTT.

The CDR3 is CSAASGTDYGYTF. In nucleotides, the CDR3 is TGCAGTGCTGCGTCCGGGACAGACTATGGCTACACCTTC. The V and J genes are TRBV20-1 and TRBJ1-2; 7 nucleotides align to TRBD1. The V segment lost 5 bases and the J segment 3 bases; nucleotides outside the gene matches: 6. This CDR3 comprises 13 residues. Germline V lookup: CDR1 DFQATT, CDR2 SNEGSKA (reference sequence).

The chain has TRBV6-2 or TRBV6-3 and TRBJ2-1, with D possibly being TRBD1 or TRBD2 (5 bases each). The CDR3 length is 17 residues. The V gene lost 5 bases and the J gene lost 8 bases, with 25 bases spanning the gap. Germline CDR1 reads MNHEY; CDR2 reads SVGEGT. CDR3: CASSRGVIRARDDEQFF. In DNA form, the CDR3 reads TGTGCCAGCAGTAGGGGTGTCATTCGGGCTAGGGACGATGAGCAGTTCTTC.

The chain recombines TRBV7-9 with TRBJ2-5; 10 positions agree with TRBD1. The germline V gene encodes CDR1 SEHNR and CDR2 FQNEAQ (reference sequence). J was trimmed by 4 bases and V by 0 bases; bases with no gene match: 2. There are 15 residues in the CDR3. CDR3 residues: CASSLAGQGGETQYF. The DNA for the CDR3 is TGTGCCAGCAGCTTAGCCGGACAGGGGGGAGAGACCCAGTACTTC. The variable domain in full, completed from reference TRBV7-9 and TRBJ2-5, reads DTGVSQNPRHKITKRGQNVTFRCDPISEHNRLYWYRQTLGQGPEFLTYFQNEAQLEKSRLLSDRFSAERPKGSFSTLEIQRTEQGDSAMYLCASSLAGQGGETQYFGPGTRLLVL.

V and J are TRBV24-1 and TRBJ2-7; tentatively, D is TRBD1 (6 bases). This CDR3 spans 14 amino acids. Per the germline V gene, CDR1 is KGHDR and CDR2 is SFDVKD. V shed 7 bases and J shed 7 bases, with 19 bases lying between them. DNA of the CDR3: TGTGCCACCAGGAATACAGGGAGTGGCAATGAGCAGTACTTC. Residues: CATRNTGSGNEQYF.

The chain is built from TRBV9 and TRBJ2-7; tentatively, D is TRBD1 (5 bases). Germline V gene sequence: CDR1 SGDLS, CDR2 YYNGEE. The CDR3 runs 15 residues. The germline V and J ends were trimmed by 0 bases and 7 bases, with 17 bases remaining between them. The CDR3 DNA sequence: TGTGCCAGCAGCGTAGAGGCAGGGAAGGGGTTGGAGCAGTACTTC. Amino acid sequence: CASSVEAGKGLEQYF.